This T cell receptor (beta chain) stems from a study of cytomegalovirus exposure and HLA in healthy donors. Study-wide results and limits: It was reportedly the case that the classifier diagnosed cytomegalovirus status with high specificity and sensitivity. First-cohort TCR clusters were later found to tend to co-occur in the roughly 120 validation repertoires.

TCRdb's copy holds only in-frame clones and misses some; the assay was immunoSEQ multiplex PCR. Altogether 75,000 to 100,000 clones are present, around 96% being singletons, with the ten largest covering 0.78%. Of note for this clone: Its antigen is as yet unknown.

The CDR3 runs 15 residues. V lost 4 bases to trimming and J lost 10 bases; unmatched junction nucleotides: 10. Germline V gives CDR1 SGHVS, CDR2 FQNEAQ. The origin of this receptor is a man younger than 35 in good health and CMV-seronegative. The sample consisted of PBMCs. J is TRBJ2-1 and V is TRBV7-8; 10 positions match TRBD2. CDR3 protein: CASSSRLAGRVEQFF. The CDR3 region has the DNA TGTGCCAGCAGCTCCCGACTAGCGGGTAGGGTGGAGCAGTTCTTC.